Each of the 9 T cell receptor beta chains below was sequenced from the same sample in a study of cytomegalovirus exposure and HLA in healthy donors. This PCR relied on a set of 60 Vbeta primers and 13 Jbeta primers. Sequencing used immunoSEQ multiplex PCR; TCRdb keeps in-frame clones, though not all of them. The repertoire consists of over 100,000 clones, with around 70% occurring once and the leading ten covering 4.8%. The specimen sequenced was PBMCs. Receptor source: a man aged 25 to 40 in good health and CMV-seropositive.

The CDR3 reads CASSQDPRGGLPSSYNEQFF. In nucleotides, the CDR3 is TGCGCCAGCAGCCAAGATCCACGGGGGGGCCTCCCGAGCTCCTACAATGAGCAGTTCTTC. This chain joins TRBV4-3 and TRBJ2-1; 8 nucleotides match TRBD2. Germline CDR1 LGHNA, CDR2 YSLEER. The CDR3 has 20 amino acids. Trimming took 0 bases from V and 0 from J; bases not matched to a gene: 13.

The chain has TRBV10-3 and TRBJ1-1; 10 positions match TRBD1. Trimming at V came to 4 bases and at J to 10 bases, leaving 6 bases not matched to a gene. There are 13 residues in the CDR3. The V gene's germline CDR1 is ENHRY and CDR2 SYGVKD. The CDR3 loop is CAISGGQGCGAFF. CDR3 DNA: TGTGCCATCAGTGGGGGACAGGGGTGCGGAGCTTTCTTT.

Here the CDR3 reads CASSSVDWNTEAFF. DNA of the CDR3: TGTGCCAGCAGTTCCGTGGACTGGAACACTGAAGCTTTCTTT. V and J are TRBV27 and TRBJ1-1; D is unclear. CDR3 length equals 14 residues. The germline V gene encodes CDR1 MNHEY and CDR2 SMNVEV (reference sequence). Trimming left V 4 bases short and J 1 base short, with 10 bases between.

The chain links TRBV15 to TRBJ2-3, with D perhaps TRBD1 (5 bases). Germline V gives CDR1 LNHNV, CDR2 YYDKDF (reference sequence). Trimming pared 3 bases from V and 0 bases from J, leaving 10 bases between. The CDR3 contains 15 residues. CDR3 nucleotide sequence: TGTGCCACCAGCAGCTTGGACAAGAGCACAGATACGCAGTATTTT. This gives the protein CATSSLDKSTDTQYF.

In the case of this clone: Distinct nucleotide sequences in the sample also encode this CDR3. For the CDR3, the DNA is TGCGCCAGCAGCGGCAGCGGGGGGGCGGGCAATGAGCAGTTCTTC. Translation: CASSGSGGAGNEQFF. The chain recombines TRBV5-1 with TRBJ2-1; 10 bases line up with TRBD2. The length of the CDR3 is 15 residues. V was clipped by 4 bases and J by 6 bases; unmatched bases: 7. Germline V gene lookup returns CDR1 SGHRS and CDR2 YFSETQ. Variable domain in full (rest from reference TRBV5-1 and TRBJ2-1): KAGVTQTPRYLIKTRGQQVTLSCSPISGHRSVSWYQQTPGQGLQFLFEYFSETQRNKGNFPGRFSGRQFSNSRSEMNVSTLELGDSALYLCASSGSGGAGNEQFFGPGTRLTVL.

The CDR3: CASIETGTYGYTF. CDR3 in DNA: TGTGCCAGCATCGAGACAGGTACCTATGGCTACACCTTC. This chain connects TRBV28 to TRBJ1-2; tentative D call: TRBD1 (6 bases). CDR3 length: 13 amino acids. CDR1 and CDR2 from the germline V gene are MDHEN and SYDVKM. Trimming removed 7 bases at V and 4 bases at J, with 13 bases between.

The J gene is TRBJ1-4, the V gene TRBV30; maybe TRBD1 (5 bases). CDR3 length equals 14 residues. Germline V gene lookup returns CDR1 GTSNPN and CDR2 SVGIG (reference sequence). Trimming cost V 3 bases and J 5 bases, with 13 bases left between them. The CDR3 reads CAWRPPGGNEKLFF. The CDR3 bases are TGTGCCTGGAGGCCCCCGGGGGGGAATGAAAAACTGTTTTTT.

This clone was counted a single time. The chain has TRBV7-9 and TRBJ1-2, with D maybe TRBD1 (5 bases). From germline, CDR1 is SEHNR and CDR2 FQNEAQ (reference sequence). There are 14 residues in the CDR3. The germline V and J ends were trimmed by 5 bases and 6 bases, with 16 bases remaining between them. The CDR3 loop is CASSEWEGGDGYTF. The CDR3 DNA reads as TGTGCCAGCAGCGAGTGGGAGGGAGGGGATGGCTACACCTTC.

The chain links TRBV19 to TRBJ1-2; 9 bases are a match to TRBD1. The length of the CDR3 is 13 residues. V gave up 4 bases and J gave up 11 bases; unmatched junction bases: 8. Per the germline V gene, CDR1 is LNHDA and CDR2 is SQIVND (reference sequence). The DNA for the CDR3 is TGTGCCAGTAGTAATACAGGGGGCGCAGAATACACCTTC. Translated: CASSNTGGAEYTF.